The TCR beta chain described here comes from a study of OX40 agonist ivuxolimab in advanced cancers. General study points: On average, CD8+ T cells had more expanded clones than CD4+.

As for this clone: The antigen is unknown.

The CDR3 loop spans 15 amino acids. Germline CDR1 reads SGHTA; CDR2 reads FQGTGA. Germline trimming cut 5 bases from V and 3 bases from J; bases unmatched to any gene: 10. Generated by immunoSEQ multiplex PCR, the TCRdb table keeps only in-frame clones and is missing some. The sample yields roughly 48,000 clones, 70% to 85% seen once. It was autoimmune disease history or systemic immunosuppression that excluded patients. The source was CD4+ or CD8+ T cells sorted from blood, collected in a trial of the OX40 agonist ivuxolimab. The TCR originated in an adult with an advanced solid tumor such as melanoma, head and neck, liver or kidney cancer. V and J are TRBV7-3 and TRBJ2-7, with 7 bases lining up with TRBD1. CDR3 sequence: CASSEYRGPHYEQYF. DNA of the CDR3: TGTGCCAGCAGCGAGTACAGGGGTCCTCACTACGAGCAGTACTTC.